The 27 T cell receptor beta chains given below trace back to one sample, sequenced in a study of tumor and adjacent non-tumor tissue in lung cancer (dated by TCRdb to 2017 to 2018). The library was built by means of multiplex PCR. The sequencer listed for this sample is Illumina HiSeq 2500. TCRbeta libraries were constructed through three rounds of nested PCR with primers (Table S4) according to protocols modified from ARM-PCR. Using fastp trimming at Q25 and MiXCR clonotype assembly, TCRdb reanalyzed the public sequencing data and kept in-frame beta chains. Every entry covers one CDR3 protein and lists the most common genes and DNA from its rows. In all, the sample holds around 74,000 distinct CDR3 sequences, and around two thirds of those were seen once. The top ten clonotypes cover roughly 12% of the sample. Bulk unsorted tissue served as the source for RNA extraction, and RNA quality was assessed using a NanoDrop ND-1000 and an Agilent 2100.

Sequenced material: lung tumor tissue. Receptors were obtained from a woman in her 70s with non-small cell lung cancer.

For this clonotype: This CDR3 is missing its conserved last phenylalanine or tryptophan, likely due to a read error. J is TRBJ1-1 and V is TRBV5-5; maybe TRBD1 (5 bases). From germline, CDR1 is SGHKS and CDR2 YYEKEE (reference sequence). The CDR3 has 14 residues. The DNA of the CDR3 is TGTCCCAGCAGCTTGCGGGGGGGGGACACTGAAGCTTTCCTT. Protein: CPSSLRGGDTEAFL.

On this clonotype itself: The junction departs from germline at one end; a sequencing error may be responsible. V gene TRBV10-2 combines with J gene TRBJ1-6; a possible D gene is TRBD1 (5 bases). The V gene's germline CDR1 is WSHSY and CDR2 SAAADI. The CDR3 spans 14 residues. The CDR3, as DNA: TGCACCAGTAGTGCTTGGCAGGGAAACCCATCCCTCCACTTT. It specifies CTSSAWQGNPSLHF.

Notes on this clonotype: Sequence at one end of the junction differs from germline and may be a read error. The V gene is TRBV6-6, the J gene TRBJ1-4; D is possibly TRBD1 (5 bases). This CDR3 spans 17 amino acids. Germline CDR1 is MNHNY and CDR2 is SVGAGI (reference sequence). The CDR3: CASSYRSRGRGDEKLSF. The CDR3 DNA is TGTGCCAGCAGTTACCGATCCCGGGGACGGGGAGATGAAAAACTGTCTTTT.

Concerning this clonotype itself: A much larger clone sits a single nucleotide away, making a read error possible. The CDR3 bases are TGTGCCAGCAGCCCTAGAAGGGAATACAATGAGCAGCTCTTC. Amino acid sequence: CASSPRREYNEQLF. The V call is TRBV11-2, the J call TRBJ2-1; D gene unclear. Germline V CDR1 and CDR2: SGHAT, FQNNGV. The CDR3 totals 14 residues.

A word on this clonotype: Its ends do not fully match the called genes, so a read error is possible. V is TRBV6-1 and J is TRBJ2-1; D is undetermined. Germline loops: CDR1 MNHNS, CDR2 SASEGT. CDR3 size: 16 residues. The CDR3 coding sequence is TGTGTCAGCCGCCGAACCCGAGGCTCAGGTAACGATGAGCAGTTCTTC. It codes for CVSRRTRGSGNDEQFF.

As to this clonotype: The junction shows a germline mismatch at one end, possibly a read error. The CDR3 DNA follows: TGTGGCAGCAGTCCAGTGTGGGACGATCAGCCCCAGCATTTT. Protein: CGSSPVWDDQPQHF. The chain links TRBV6-4 to TRBJ1-5; tentative D call: TRBD1 (5 bases). CDR3 length: 14 residues. Germline loops: CDR1 MRHNA, CDR2 SNTAGT.

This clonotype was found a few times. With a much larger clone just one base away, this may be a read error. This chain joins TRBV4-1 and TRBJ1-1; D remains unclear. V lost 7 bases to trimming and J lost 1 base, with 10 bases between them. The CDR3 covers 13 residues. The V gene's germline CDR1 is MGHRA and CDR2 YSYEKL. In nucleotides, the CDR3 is TGCGCCAGCACCCTGTACGAGAACACTGAAGCTTTCTTT. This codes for CASTLYENTEAFF.

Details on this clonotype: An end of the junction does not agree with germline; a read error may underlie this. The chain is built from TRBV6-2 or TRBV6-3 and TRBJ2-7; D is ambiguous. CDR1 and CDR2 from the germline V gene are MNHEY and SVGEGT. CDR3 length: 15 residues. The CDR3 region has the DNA TGTACCAGCAGTGACGCCCGAGGTCTTGCCCACGAGCAGTACTTC. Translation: CTSSDARGLAHEQYF.

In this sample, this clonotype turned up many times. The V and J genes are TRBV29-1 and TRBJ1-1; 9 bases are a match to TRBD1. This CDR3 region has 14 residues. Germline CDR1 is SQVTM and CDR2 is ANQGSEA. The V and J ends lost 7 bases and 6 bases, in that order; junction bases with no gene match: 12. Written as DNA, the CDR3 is TGCAGCGCTCAAGTTCTGGGACAGGGCTCTGAAGCTTTCTTT. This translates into CSAQVLGQGSEAFF.

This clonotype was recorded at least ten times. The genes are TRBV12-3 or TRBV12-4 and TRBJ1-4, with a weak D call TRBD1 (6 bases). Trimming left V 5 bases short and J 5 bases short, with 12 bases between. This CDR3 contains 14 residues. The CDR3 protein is CASSRRQENEKLFF. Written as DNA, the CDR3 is TGTGCCAGCAGTCGGAGACAGGAGAATGAAAAACTGTTTTTT.

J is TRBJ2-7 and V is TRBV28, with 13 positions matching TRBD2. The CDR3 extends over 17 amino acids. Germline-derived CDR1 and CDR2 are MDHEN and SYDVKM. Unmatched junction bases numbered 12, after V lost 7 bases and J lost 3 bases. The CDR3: CASNSPGLAGFIYEQYF. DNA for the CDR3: TGTGCCAGCAATTCTCCGGGACTAGCGGGGTTTATCTACGAGCAGTACTTC.

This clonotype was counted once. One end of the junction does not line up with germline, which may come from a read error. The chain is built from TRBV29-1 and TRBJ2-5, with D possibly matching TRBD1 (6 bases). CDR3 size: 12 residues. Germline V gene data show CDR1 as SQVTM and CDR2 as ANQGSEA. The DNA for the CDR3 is TGCAACGCTCAGGGGTTTCATGAGACCCAATACTTC. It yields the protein CNAQGFHETQYF.

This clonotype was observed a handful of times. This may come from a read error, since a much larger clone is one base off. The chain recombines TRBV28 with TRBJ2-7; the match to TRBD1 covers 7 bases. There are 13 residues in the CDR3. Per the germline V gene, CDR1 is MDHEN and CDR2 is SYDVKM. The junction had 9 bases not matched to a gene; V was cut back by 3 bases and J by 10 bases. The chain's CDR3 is CASSLDSGDSQYF. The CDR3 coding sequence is TGTGCCAGCAGTTTGGACTCCGGGGACAGTCAGTACTTC.

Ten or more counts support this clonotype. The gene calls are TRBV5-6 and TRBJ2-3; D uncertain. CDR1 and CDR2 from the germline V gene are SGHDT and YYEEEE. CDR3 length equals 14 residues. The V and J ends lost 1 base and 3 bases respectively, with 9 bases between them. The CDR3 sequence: CASSLRSATDTQYF. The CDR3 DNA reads TGTGCCAGCAGCTTGAGGAGTGCGACAGATACGCAGTATTTT.

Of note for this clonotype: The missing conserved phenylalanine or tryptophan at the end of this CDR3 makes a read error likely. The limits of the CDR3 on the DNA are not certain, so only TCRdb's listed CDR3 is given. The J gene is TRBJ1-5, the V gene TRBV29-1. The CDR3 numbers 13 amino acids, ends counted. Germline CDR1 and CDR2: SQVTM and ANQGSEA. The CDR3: CSAVTDSNQPRHL.

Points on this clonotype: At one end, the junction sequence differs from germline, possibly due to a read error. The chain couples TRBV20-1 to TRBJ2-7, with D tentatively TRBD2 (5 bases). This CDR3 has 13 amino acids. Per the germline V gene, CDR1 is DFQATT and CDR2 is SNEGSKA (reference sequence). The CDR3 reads CSPRDTLGYEQYF. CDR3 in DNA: TGCAGTCCTAGAGATACACTAGGCTACGAGCAGTACTTC.

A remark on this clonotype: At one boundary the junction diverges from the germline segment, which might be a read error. This chain's CDR3 is CASILAMGVNTVELFF. As DNA, the CDR3 is TGTGCCAGCATCTTGGCCATGGGAGTCAACACCGTGGAGCTGTTTTTT. V usage is TRBV5-4 and J usage is TRBJ2-2; D might be TRBD2 (5 bases). The germline gives CDR1 SGHNT, CDR2 YYREEE (reference sequence). The CDR3 spans 16 residues. Drawing the rest from reference TRBV5-4 and TRBJ2-2, the complete variable domain is ETGVTQSPTHLIKTRGQQVTLRCSSQSGHNTVSWYQQALGQGPQFIFQYYREEENGRGNFPPRFSGLQFPNYSSELNVNALELDDSALYLCASILAMGVNTVELFFGEGSRLTVL.

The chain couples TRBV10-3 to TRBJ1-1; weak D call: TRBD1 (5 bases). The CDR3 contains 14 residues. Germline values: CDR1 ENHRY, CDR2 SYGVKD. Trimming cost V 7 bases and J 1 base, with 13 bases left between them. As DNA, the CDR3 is TGTGCCATCACCCTCGGACATCCGAACACTGAAGCTTTCTTT. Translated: CAITLGHPNTEAFF.

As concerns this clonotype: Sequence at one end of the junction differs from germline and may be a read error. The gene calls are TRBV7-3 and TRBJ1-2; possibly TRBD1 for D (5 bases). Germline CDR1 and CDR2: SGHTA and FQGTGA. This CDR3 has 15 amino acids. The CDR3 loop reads CASSLEGDRVYGYTF. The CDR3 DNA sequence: TGTGCCAGCAGCTTAGAAGGGGACCGGGTTTATGGCTACACATTC.

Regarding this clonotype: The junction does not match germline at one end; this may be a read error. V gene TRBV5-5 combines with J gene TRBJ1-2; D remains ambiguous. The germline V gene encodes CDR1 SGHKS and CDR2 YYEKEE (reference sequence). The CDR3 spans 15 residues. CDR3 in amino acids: CANSLAPGSGYDYTF. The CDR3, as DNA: TGTGCCAACAGCTTGGCCCCCGGCAGTGGCTATGACTACACCTTC.

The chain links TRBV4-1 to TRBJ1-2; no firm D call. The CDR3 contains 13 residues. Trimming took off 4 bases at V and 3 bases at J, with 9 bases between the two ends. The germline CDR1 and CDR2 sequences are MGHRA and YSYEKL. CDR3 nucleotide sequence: TGCGCCAGCAGCCTCGCAAGCGACTATGGCTACACCTTC. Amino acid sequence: CASSLASDYGYTF.

The CDR3 loop is CASSLNSGANVLTF. The CDR3 nucleotides are TGTGCCAGCAGTTTAAACTCTGGGGCCAACGTCCTGACTTTC. The V gene is TRBV2, the J gene TRBJ2-6; D remains unclear. CDR1 and CDR2 (germline): SNHLY, FYNNEI. V lost 5 bases and J lost 0, with 5 bases in between. The CDR3 sequence is 14 residues long.

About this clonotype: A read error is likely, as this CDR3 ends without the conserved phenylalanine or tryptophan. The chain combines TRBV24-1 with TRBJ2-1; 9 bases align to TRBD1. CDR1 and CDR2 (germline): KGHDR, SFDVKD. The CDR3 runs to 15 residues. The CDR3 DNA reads TGTGCCATCAGTGATCCCGGGACAGGGTCGGGCGAGCAGTTCTCC. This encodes CAISDPGTGSGEQFS.

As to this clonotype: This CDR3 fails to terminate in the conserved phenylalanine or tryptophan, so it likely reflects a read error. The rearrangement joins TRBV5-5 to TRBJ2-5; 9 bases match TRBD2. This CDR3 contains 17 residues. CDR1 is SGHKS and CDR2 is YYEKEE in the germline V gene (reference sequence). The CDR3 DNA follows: TGTGTCAGCAGCCGAGCCCCTAGCGGGATAACAGGCGAGACCCAGTACTTA. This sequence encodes CVSSRAPSGITGETQYL.

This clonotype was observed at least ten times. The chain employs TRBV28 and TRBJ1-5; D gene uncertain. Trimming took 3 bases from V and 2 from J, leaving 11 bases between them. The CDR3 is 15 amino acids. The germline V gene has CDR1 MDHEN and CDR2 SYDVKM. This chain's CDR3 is CASSLSTAGNQPQHF. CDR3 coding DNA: TGTGCCAGCAGTTTGAGTACAGCCGGCAATCAGCCCCAGCATTTT.

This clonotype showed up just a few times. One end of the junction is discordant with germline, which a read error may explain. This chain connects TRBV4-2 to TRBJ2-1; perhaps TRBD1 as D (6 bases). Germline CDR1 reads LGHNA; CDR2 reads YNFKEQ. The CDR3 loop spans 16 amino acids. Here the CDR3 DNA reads TGTGCCGGCAGCCACGGAACAGGGAGCAGCGACAATGAGCAGTTCTTC. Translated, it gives CAGSHGTGSSDNEQFF.

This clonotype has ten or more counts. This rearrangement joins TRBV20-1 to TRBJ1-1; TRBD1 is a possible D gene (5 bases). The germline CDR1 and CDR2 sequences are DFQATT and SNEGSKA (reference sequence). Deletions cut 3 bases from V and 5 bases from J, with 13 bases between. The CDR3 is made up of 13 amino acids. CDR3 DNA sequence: TGCAGTGCTAGGTGGGAGGGGAGGACTGAAGCTTTCTTT. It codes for CSARWEGRTEAFF.